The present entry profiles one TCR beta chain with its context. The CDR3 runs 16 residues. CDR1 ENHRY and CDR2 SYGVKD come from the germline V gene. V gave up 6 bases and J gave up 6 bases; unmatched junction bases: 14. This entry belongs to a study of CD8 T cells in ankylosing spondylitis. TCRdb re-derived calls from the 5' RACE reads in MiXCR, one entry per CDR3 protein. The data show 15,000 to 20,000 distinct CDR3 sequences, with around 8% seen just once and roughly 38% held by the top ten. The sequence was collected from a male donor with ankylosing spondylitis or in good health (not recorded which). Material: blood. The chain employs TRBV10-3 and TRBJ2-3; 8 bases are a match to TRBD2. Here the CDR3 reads CAIRDGGAPSKDTQYF. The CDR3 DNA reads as TGTGCCATCAGGGACGGGGGGGCCCCCAGTAAGGATACGCAGTATTTT.